Presented here are 31 T cell receptor beta chains from one specimen sequenced in a study of cytomegalovirus exposure and HLA in healthy donors. The PCR was carried out with 60 Vbeta primers and 13 Jbeta primers. Libraries were prepared by immunoSEQ multiplex PCR; TCRdb keeps only in-frame clonotypes and omits some of them. The sample lists 110,000 or so clones; 67% were seen once. The sample taken for sequencing was PBMCs. The receptors derive from a man between 18 and 29 years old in good health and CMV-seropositive.

This clone was picked up a small number of times. The chain joins TRBV6-1 to TRBJ2-2, with unresolved D. V dropped 8 bases and J dropped 6 bases, with 19 bases sitting between them. Germline lookup yields CDR1 MNHNS and CDR2 SASEGT. CDR3 size: 15 residues. The CDR3 region is CASENFSDRAGELFF. The DNA of the CDR3 is TGTGCCAGCGAAAATTTTTCTGATCGAGCCGGGGAGCTGTTTTTT.

The chain couples TRBV29-1 to TRBJ2-5; 7 nucleotides line up with TRBD2. J gave up 5 bases and V 0 bases, and 0 bases lay outside the gene matches. Germline CDR1 and CDR2: SQVTM and ANQGSEA. The CDR3 runs 12 residues. CDR3 loop: CSVEDSGETQYF. The DNA for the CDR3 is TGCAGCGTTGAAGATAGCGGGGAGACCCAGTACTTC.

The V call is TRBV9, the J call TRBJ1-2; D may be TRBD1 (6 bases). Trimming pared 4 bases from V and 1 base from J, leaving 8 bases between. Germline values: CDR1 SGDLS, CDR2 YYNGEE. The CDR3 has 13 residues. The CDR3 DNA reads as TGTGCCAGCAGCATGGACAGTAACTATGGCTACACCTTC. Encoded protein: CASSMDSNYGYTF.

V is TRBV27 and J is TRBJ2-1; 10 bases line up with TRBD2. The J segment lost 4 bases and the V segment lost 2 bases, leaving 5 bases of the junction unmatched. There are 16 residues in the CDR3. The germline V gene has CDR1 MNHEY and CDR2 SMNVEV (reference sequence). For the CDR3, the DNA is TGTGCCAGCAGTTTAGGGCTAGCGGGGGATTACAATGAGCAGTTCTTC. Protein sequence: CASSLGLAGDYNEQFF.

The CDR3 loop is CASSLVGLGHKREQYV. The CDR3 bases are TGCGCCAGCAGCTTGGTTGGTCTGGGACACAAGAGGGAGCAGTACGTC. This chain joins TRBV5-1 and TRBJ2-7; weak D call: TRBD1 (6 bases). Germline CDR1 reads SGHRS; CDR2 reads YFSETQ. Trimming cost V 0 bases and J 7 bases, with 20 bases left between them. The CDR3 extends over 16 amino acids.

This clone was observed a few times. This chain uses TRBV6-5 with TRBJ1-2, with D possibly TRBD1 on 5 matching bases. V was trimmed by 0 bases and J by 7 bases, leaving 15 bases between them. The germline CDR1 and CDR2 sequences are MNHEY and SVGAGI. This CDR3 spans 15 amino acids. DNA of the CDR3: TGTGCCAGCAGTTACTCCTTTCTGGGGCAGGGTGGCTACACCTTC. Encoded protein: CASSYSFLGQGGYTF.

This chain links TRBV6-1 with TRBJ1-1; TRBD1 matches 7 bases. This CDR3 contains 16 residues. J was trimmed by 1 base and V by 6 bases; bases with no gene match: 11. CDR1 is MNHNS, CDR2 SASEGT, per germline. The CDR3 DNA follows: TGTGCCAGCAGGGAAAGACAGGGAGGCGAGAACACTGAAGCTTTCTTT. Translating it yields CASRERQGGENTEAFF.

In this sample, this clone turned up a few times. An end of the junction differs from the germline gene, which may be a read error. The CDR3 bases are TGTTCCAGCAGCGAGGACAGCTATGGCTACACCTTC. Residues: CSSSEDSYGYTF. The chain joins TRBV7-9 to TRBJ1-2; TRBD1 might be the D (6 bases). The CDR3 runs to 12 residues. From germline, CDR1 is SEHNR and CDR2 FQNEAQ (reference sequence).

This chain's CDR3 is CASSPYGANVLTF. The CDR3 bases are TGTGCCAGCAGTCCCTACGGGGCCAACGTCCTGACTTTC. The chain combines TRBV6-1 with TRBJ2-6; no reliable D call. Trimming took 5 bases from V and 4 from J, leaving 6 bases between them. This CDR3 has 13 residues. Germline V lookup: CDR1 MNHNS, CDR2 SASEGT.

This clone was counted only a few times. The chain employs TRBV4-1 and TRBJ2-5, with 7 bases matching TRBD1. The CDR3 is 13 amino acids. The J segment lost 2 bases and the V segment lost 5 bases, leaving 2 bases of the junction unmatched. Germline lookup yields CDR1 MGHRA and CDR2 YSYEKL. CDR3 protein: CASSSGQQETQYF. CDR3 DNA: TGCGCCAGCAGCTCGGGACAGCAAGAGACCCAGTACTTC.

The rearrangement links TRBV7-6 to TRBJ1-1; 7 bases map to TRBD1. CDR3 length: 16 residues. Germline V CDR1 and CDR2: SGHVS, FNYEAQ. Trimming cost V 0 bases and J 0 bases; bases outside gene matches: 4. CDR3 nucleotides: TGTGCCAGCAGCTTAGCCCCGACAGGGTTGAACACTGAAGCTTTCTTT. This encodes CASSLAPTGLNTEAFF.

V and J are TRBV30 and TRBJ1-2; D is possibly TRBD1 (6 bases). The CDR3 sequence is 17 residues long. Germline loops: CDR1 GTSNPN, CDR2 SVGIG (reference sequence). V dropped 1 base and J dropped 9 bases, with 27 bases sitting between them. CDR3 region: CAWSAAPPSAGGRSYTF. CDR3 coding DNA: TGTGCCTGGAGTGCAGCCCCGCCGTCAGCCGGGGGGCGAAGCTACACCTTC.

The genes are TRBV7-6 and TRBJ1-2; D unclear. CDR3 length: 14 amino acids. V lost 5 bases and J lost 4, with 14 bases in between. The V gene's germline CDR1 is SGHVS and CDR2 FNYEAQ. Here the CDR3 reads CASSQLGGSYGYTF. In DNA form, the CDR3 reads TGTGCCAGCAGCCAGCTAGGAGGAAGCTATGGCTACACCTTC.

The chain is built from TRBV6-5 and TRBJ2-2; TRBD2 might be the D (6 bases). With 9 bases removed from V and 5 bases from J, the gap between germline ends came to 19 bases. The CDR3 consists of 15 residues. The germline V gene encodes CDR1 MNHEY and CDR2 SVGAGI. The CDR3 DNA is TGTGCCAGTCGACGGGGGAAGGGATCGACCGGGGAGCTGTTTTTT. Translating it yields CASRRGKGSTGELFF.

This chain links TRBV19 with TRBJ1-6; D perhaps matches TRBD1 (6 bases). This CDR3 region has 14 residues. Looked up from germline, CDR1 is LNHDA and CDR2 is SQIVND (reference sequence). V was trimmed by 3 bases and J by 9 bases, leaving 12 bases between them. CDR3 loop: CASSMASDSSPLHF. The CDR3 DNA sequence: TGTGCCAGTAGTATGGCCTCGGACAGTTCACCCCTCCACTTT.

This chain joins TRBV10-3 and TRBJ1-1, with 8 bases aligning to TRBD1. CDR1 and CDR2 from the germline V gene are ENHRY and SYGVKD. The CDR3 totals 14 residues. Unmatched junction bases numbered 5, after V lost 6 bases and J lost 2 bases. The CDR3 here is CAIRPTGDNTEAFF. CDR3 DNA: TGTGCCATCAGGCCGACAGGGGACAACACTGAAGCTTTCTTT.

J is TRBJ2-3 and V is TRBV19; D is possibly TRBD1 (5 bases). Germline V gives CDR1 LNHDA, CDR2 SQIVND (reference sequence). The length of the CDR3 is 16 residues. V lost 7 bases and J 0 bases, leaving 17 bases between the germline ends. The CDR3 loop is CASTPRWAGSTDTQYF. The CDR3 DNA follows: TGTGCCAGTACCCCGAGATGGGCAGGGAGCACAGATACGCAGTATTTT.

The chain joins TRBV6-1 to TRBJ2-7, with 8 bases that match TRBD1. CDR3 size: 14 residues. V lost 10 bases, J lost 2 bases, and 10 bases stayed unmatched. Germline assignment: CDR1 MNHNS and CDR2 SASEGT. CDR3 loop: CAISPGGATYEQYV. The CDR3 DNA is TGTGCCATATCACCAGGGGGCGCAACCTACGAGCAGTACGTC.

This chain links TRBV5-1 with TRBJ2-2, with TRBD1 matching over 10 bases. The trim removed 0 bases at V and 0 bases at J, leaving 2 bases unmatched. The CDR3 is 17 residues long. Germline V gene sequence: CDR1 SGHRS, CDR2 YFSETQ. CDR3 sequence (DNA): TGCGCCAGCAGCTTGGCCGGACAGGGGGCGAACACCGGGGAGCTGTTTTTT. This codes for CASSLAGQGANTGELFF.

In DNA form, the CDR3 reads TGTGCCAGCAGGGGCAGGGGGCAGGTAAGAAATCAGCCCCAGCATTTT. Amino acid sequence: CASRGRGQVRNQPQHF. The chain employs TRBV28 and TRBJ1-5, with 8 bases matching TRBD1. The ends lost 6 bases at V and 4 bases at J; junction bases unmatched: 11. Germline V CDR1 and CDR2: MDHEN, SYDVKM. CDR3 length: 16 amino acids. Filled out from reference TRBV28 and TRBJ1-5, the complete variable domain reads DVKVTQSSRYLVKRTGEKVFLECVQDMDHENMFWYRQDPGLGLRLIYFSYDVKMKEKGDIPEGYSVSREKKERFSLILESASTNQTSMYLCASRGRGQVRNQPQHFGDGTRLSIL.

This clone was detected only once. The genes are TRBV6-5 and TRBJ2-1; 7 positions agree with TRBD2. This CDR3 comprises 16 residues. The J segment lost 8 bases and the V segment lost 4 bases, leaving 14 bases of the junction unmatched. The germline gives CDR1 MNHEY, CDR2 SVGAGI. CDR3 DNA sequence: TGTGCCAGCAGTTTTGAGCGGTTAGCGGGTCTCCATGAGCAGTTCTTC. It is translated as CASSFERLAGLHEQFF.

This rearrangement joins TRBV4-1 to TRBJ1-5, with 7 bases aligning to TRBD1. CDR1 and CDR2 (germline): MGHRA, YSYEKL. CDR3 size: 16 residues. V gave up 4 bases and J gave up 4 bases; unmatched junction bases: 10. The chain's CDR3 is CASSRAEAGGNQPQHF. CDR3 in DNA: TGCGCCAGCAGCCGGGCGGAGGCAGGGGGGAATCAGCCCCAGCATTTT.

This sequence joins TRBV5-6 and TRBJ2-7, with 11 bases lining up with TRBD2. The CDR3 has 19 residues. The germline V gene encodes CDR1 SGHDT and CDR2 YYEEEE. Trimming cost V 4 bases and J 3 bases; bases outside gene matches: 18. For the CDR3, the DNA is TGTGCCAGCAGCCCTCGTCCTAGCGGGGGGCAGCCATCGAGCTACGAGCAGTACTTC. Protein product: CASSPRPSGGQPSSYEQYF.

The chain joins TRBV28 to TRBJ1-1; 8 bases agree with TRBD1. The V and J ends lost 2 bases and 4 bases, in that order; junction bases with no gene match: 6. There are 15 residues in the CDR3. Germline V gene lookup returns CDR1 MDHEN and CDR2 SYDVKM. In DNA, the CDR3 is TGTGCCAGCAGTTTAGGGACAGGATGGGGCACTGAAGCTTTCTTT. Translation gives CASSLGTGWGTEAFF.

The chain carries TRBV6-4 and TRBJ1-3, with 8 nucleotides matching TRBD1. In germline, CDR1 is MRHNA, CDR2 SNTAGT. The CDR3 runs to 15 residues. V dropped 8 bases and J dropped 4; count of bases not matched to a gene: 10. For the CDR3, the DNA is TGTGCCAGCCCTGGGACAGGCTATCGAGGAAACACCATATATTTT. Its protein product is CASPGTGYRGNTIYF.

The chain couples TRBV5-6 to TRBJ2-1; 10 nucleotides agree with TRBD2. CDR1 is SGHDT, CDR2 YYEEEE, per germline. The CDR3 extends over 16 amino acids. The V gene end was trimmed by 4 bases and the J gene end by 5 bases; junction bases not matched to a gene: 9. This CDR3 is CASSGISGGKNNEQFF. The CDR3 DNA reads as TGTGCCAGCAGCGGTATTAGCGGGGGGAAAAACAATGAGCAGTTCTTC.

The rearrangement joins TRBV29-1 to TRBJ2-7, with D maybe TRBD1 (6 bases). CDR3 size: 13 residues. CDR1 SQVTM and CDR2 ANQGSEA come from the germline V gene. V dropped 6 bases and J dropped 0 bases, with 12 bases sitting between them. CDR3 coding DNA: TGCAGCGTGGATCAGGGGAGCTCCTACGAGCAGTACTTC. This encodes CSVDQGSSYEQYF.

V and J are TRBV7-9 and TRBJ2-6; no reliable D call. The CDR3 contains 16 residues. Germline lookup yields CDR1 SEHNR and CDR2 FQNEAQ (reference sequence). V was cut by 2 bases and J by 0 bases, with 8 bases left in between. Here the CDR3 reads CASSLPYISGANVLTF. CDR3 DNA sequence: TGTGCCAGCAGCTTACCCTATATCTCTGGGGCCAACGTCCTGACTTTC.

This sequence joins TRBV29-1 and TRBJ2-1, with a weak D call TRBD2 (5 bases). Per germline, CDR1 SQVTM and CDR2 ANQGSEA. There are 14 residues in the CDR3. Trimming stripped 1 base from V and 0 bases from J, with 7 bases between. CDR3 sequence: CSVEGGGSYNEQFF. The CDR3 DNA follows: TGCAGCGTTGAAGGCGGAGGCTCCTACAATGAGCAGTTCTTC.

Only a few counts were recorded for this clone. The CDR3 DNA reads as TGTGCCAGCAGCTTAGGTACAGCGGGACCCCAAGAGACCCAGTACTTC. Its translation is CASSLGTAGPQETQYF. V is TRBV7-2 and J is TRBJ2-5, with TRBD2 matching over 7 bases. Germline V gene data show CDR1 as SGHTA and CDR2 as FQGNSA. The CDR3 length is 16 residues. V lost 1 base to trimming and J lost 1 base; unmatched junction nucleotides: 6.

The J gene is TRBJ1-2, the V gene TRBV20-1; D possibly corresponds to TRBD1 (5 bases). The V and J ends lost 5 bases and 8 bases respectively, with 12 bases between them. The CDR3 sequence is 11 residues long. The germline V gene encodes CDR1 DFQATT and CDR2 SNEGSKA (reference sequence). The CDR3 DNA reads as TGCAGTGCTTCCAGGGTTCAGGGCTACACCTTC. Its translation is CSASRVQGYTF.